These 20 T cell receptor beta chains were sequenced from one sample in a study of T-cell reconstitution after alpha-beta-depleted transplantation in children. During its preparation, the TCRbeta library received unique molecular identifiers. TCRdb re-derived calls from the PCR reads in MiXCR, one entry per CDR3 protein. In the table there are a few hundred thousand distinct CDR3 sequences, around 13% of which are singletons. Here the sequenced sample was PBMCs, mostly from graft donor cells, taken 360 days after TCRalphabeta/CD19-depleted stem cell transplant. Every receptor here comes from a male patient younger than 18 who had a stem cell transplant for acute myeloid leukemia, so the T cells may come from the graft donor.

This clonotype was seen many times. This chain connects TRBV28 to TRBJ2-7, with 9 nucleotides matching TRBD1. Germline CDR1 is MDHEN and CDR2 is SYDVKM. The V and J ends lost 5 bases and 4 bases, in that order; junction bases with no gene match: 6. The CDR3 loop spans 14 amino acids. In DNA, the CDR3 is TGTGCCAGCAGTACCGGGACAGGGTTGTACGAGCAGTACTTC. It specifies CASSTGTGLYEQYF.

This clonotype has at least ten counts. This chain connects TRBV18 to TRBJ2-1; no reliable D call. There are 11 residues in the CDR3. The V and J ends lost 3 bases and 6 bases respectively, with 3 bases between them. Looked up from germline, CDR1 is KGHSH and CDR2 is LQKENI. The CDR3 nucleotides read TGTGCCAGCTCACCCGGCAATGAGCAGTTCTTC. Amino acids: CASSPGNEQFF.

Many counts were recorded for this clonotype. The V gene is TRBV20-1, the J gene TRBJ2-7; 8 bases map to TRBD2. The CDR3 totals 12 residues. Germline CDR1 and CDR2: DFQATT and SNEGSKA (reference sequence). J was trimmed by 3 bases and V by 7 bases; bases with no gene match: 5. CDR3 residues: CSVTGGYYEQYF. Written as DNA, the CDR3 is TGCAGTGTTACGGGAGGGTACTACGAGCAGTACTTC.

The genes are TRBV20-1 and TRBJ2-1, with 9 nucleotides matching TRBD2. Germline-derived CDR1 and CDR2 are DFQATT and SNEGSKA (reference sequence). This CDR3 spans 16 amino acids. J was trimmed by 0 bases and V by 3 bases; bases with no gene match: 6. For the CDR3, the DNA is TGCAGTGCTAGTTGGCGGGAGGGGAGCTCCTACAATGAGCAGTTCTTC. Translation: CSASWREGSSYNEQFF.

The chain uses TRBV12-5 and TRBJ1-1; D is perhaps TRBD1 (5 bases). The CDR3 covers 13 residues. Germline V CDR1 and CDR2: LGHNT, FRNRAP. V was clipped by 6 bases and J by 8 bases, with 16 bases between them. In nucleotides, the CDR3 is TGTGCTAGTGGGCACCCCCGGGGCCCAGAAGCTTTCTTT. It specifies CASGHPRGPEAFF.

This sequence joins TRBV9 and TRBJ2-1; 12 bases are a match to TRBD2. Germline CDR1 SGDLS, CDR2 YYNGEE. With V trimmed by 0 bases and J by 4 bases, 5 bases remained unmatched. The CDR3 consists of 17 residues. The CDR3 spells CASSVGTGTSGYNEQFF. In DNA, the CDR3 is TGTGCCAGCAGCGTAGGGACCGGGACTAGCGGGTACAATGAGCAGTTCTTC. Drawing the rest from reference TRBV9 and TRBJ2-1, the complete variable domain is DSGVTQTPKHLITATGQRVTLRCSPRSGDLSVYWYQQSLDQGLQFLIQYYNGEERAKGNILERFSAQQFPDLHSELNLSSLELGDSALYFCASSVGTGTSGYNEQFFGPGTRLTVL.

J is TRBJ2-2 and V is TRBV6-2 or TRBV6-3; D is undetermined. This CDR3 is 12 amino acids long. Germline CDR1 reads MNHEY; CDR2 reads SVGEGT. V lost 7 bases and J 4 bases, leaving 7 bases between the germline ends. CDR3 protein: CASTPLTGELFF. The CDR3 nucleotides are TGTGCCAGCACCCCACTCACCGGGGAGCTGTTTTTT.

The chain carries TRBV20-1 and TRBJ2-2, with TRBD2 matching over 8 bases. Looked up from germline, CDR1 is DFQATT and CDR2 is SNEGSKA (reference sequence). With V trimmed by 4 bases and J by 7 bases, 8 bases remained unmatched. This CDR3 is 14 amino acids long. CDR3 region: CSATPGLGVGELFF. The CDR3 nucleotides are TGCAGTGCTACGCCGGGACTAGGGGTCGGGGAGCTGTTTTTT.

This clonotype was seen a handful of times. The chain employs TRBV20-1 and TRBJ2-1, with D tentatively TRBD1 (6 bases). This CDR3 contains 14 residues. The V end lost 6 bases, the J end lost 2 bases, and 14 bases lay between the germline ends. Germline-derived CDR1 and CDR2 are DFQATT and SNEGSKA (reference sequence). The CDR3 spells CSAHRARTYNEQFF. CDR3 coding DNA: TGCAGTGCCCACAGGGCTAGGACCTACAATGAGCAGTTCTTC.

The V gene is TRBV20-1, the J gene TRBJ2-1; either TRBD1 or TRBD2 may supply D (6 bases each). V gave up 7 bases and J gave up 0 bases, with 13 bases separating them. The CDR3 has 14 amino acids. From germline, CDR1 is DFQATT and CDR2 SNEGSKA (reference sequence). CDR3 protein: CSGGAGSSYNEQFF. The CDR3 DNA reads TGCAGTGGGGGGGCGGGTAGCTCCTACAATGAGCAGTTCTTC.

This clonotype turned up a few times. V is TRBV4-2 and J is TRBJ2-3; D is uncertain. CDR3 length: 15 residues. The germline CDR1 and CDR2 sequences are LGHNA and YNFKEQ. V gave up 4 bases and J gave up 1 base, with 12 bases separating them. CDR3 nucleotide sequence: TGTGCCAGCAGCCCCCTGCAGTGGGGCACAGATACGCAGTATTTT. This codes for CASSPLQWGTDTQYF.

This clonotype was counted between two and nine times. CDR3 DNA sequence: TGTGCCAGCAGCCCGACCTCTACGGACAGGGGCCTCTACAATGAGCAGTTCTTC. This sequence encodes CASSPTSTDRGLYNEQFF. The chain uses TRBV28 and TRBJ2-1; 9 bases line up with TRBD1. The length of the CDR3 is 18 residues. Trimming at V came to 6 bases and at J to 3 bases, leaving 15 bases not matched to a gene. From germline, CDR1 is MDHEN and CDR2 SYDVKM.

This clonotype was recorded many times. The chain has TRBV7-2 and TRBJ2-7; no reliable D call. Germline values: CDR1 SGHTA, CDR2 FQGNSA. V gave up 3 bases and J gave up 3 bases, with 12 bases separating them. CDR3 size: 14 residues. CDR3 sequence reads: CASSFYRAHYEQYF. The CDR3 nucleotides read TGTGCCAGCAGCTTCTACAGAGCCCACTACGAGCAGTACTTC. The whole variable domain, filled in from reference TRBV7-2 and TRBJ2-7, reads GAGVSQSPSNKVTEKGKDVELRCDPISGHTALYWYRQSLGQGLEFLIYFQGNSAPDKSGLPSDRFSAERTGGSVSTLTIQRTQQEDSAVYLCASSFYRAHYEQYFGPGTRLTVT.

This sequence joins TRBV28 and TRBJ2-7; 9 nucleotides line up with TRBD1. V was clipped by 7 bases and J by 5 bases; unmatched bases: 12. This CDR3 region has 15 residues. Germline lookup yields CDR1 MDHEN and CDR2 SYDVKM. Here the CDR3 reads CASTPLGQGIHEQYF. The CDR3 DNA sequence: TGTGCCAGCACCCCGCTGGGACAGGGAATCCACGAGCAGTACTTC.

This clonotype was seen repeatedly, ten times or more. V gene TRBV6-1 combines with J gene TRBJ2-1; D is ambiguous. Germline CDR1 reads MNHNS; CDR2 reads SASEGT. V shed 10 bases and J shed 3 bases, with 13 bases lying between them. The CDR3 sequence is 13 residues long. CDR3 DNA: TGTGCCACCACCAACGGGTACTACAATGAGCAGTTCTTC. This gives the protein CATTNGYYNEQFF.

The sample holds a few counts of this clonotype. The chain employs TRBV9 and TRBJ1-1; 10 positions match TRBD1. The germline V gene encodes CDR1 SGDLS and CDR2 YYNGEE. This CDR3 region has 16 residues. J was trimmed by 7 bases and V by 1 base; bases with no gene match: 10. CDR3 nucleotide sequence: TGTGCCAGCAGCGTAATCCCTGGGGGACAGGGGTTTGAAGCTTTCTTT. Its translation is CASSVIPGGQGFEAFF.

This clonotype was detected many times. This chain's CDR3 is CASSPRGETQYF. DNA for the CDR3: TGTGCCAGCTCACCGAGGGGAGAGACCCAGTACTTC. The V gene is TRBV18, the J gene TRBJ2-5, with D perhaps assigned TRBD1 or TRBD2 (5 bases each). Germline V gene data show CDR1 as KGHSH and CDR2 as LQKENI. V was trimmed by 3 bases and J by 4 bases, leaving 6 bases between them. This CDR3 has 12 residues. The full variable domain, rest sourced from reference TRBV18 and TRBJ2-5, is NAGVMQNPRHLVRRRGQEARLRCSPMKGHSHVYWYRQLPEEGLKFMVYLQKENIIDESGMPKERFSAEFPKEGPSILRIQQVVRGDSAAYFCASSPRGETQYFGPGTRLLVL.

This rearrangement joins TRBV30 to TRBJ1-5; 9 bases fit TRBD1. From germline, CDR1 is GTSNPN and CDR2 SVGIG (reference sequence). The junction had 7 bases not matched to a gene; V was cut back by 1 base and J by 12 bases. CDR3 size: 13 residues. DNA of the CDR3: TGTGCCTGGAGTGCCACCGGGACAGGGAGCCAGCATTTT. It encodes CAWSATGTGSQHF.

This clonotype appeared a few times. The CDR3 sequence: CASRQLGLAKNIQYF. The DNA of the CDR3 is TGCGCCAGCAGGCAGCTAGGACTAGCCAAAAACATTCAGTACTTC. The V and J genes are TRBV5-1 and TRBJ2-4, with a possible D match to TRBD2 (5 bases). Trimming stripped 5 bases from V and 0 bases from J, with 12 bases between. Germline loops: CDR1 SGHRS, CDR2 YFSETQ. This CDR3 has 15 residues.

As to this clonotype: A much larger clone lies one base from this, so it may be a read error. The chain has TRBV10-3 and TRBJ2-2; 11 bases agree with TRBD1. There are 19 residues in the CDR3. The trim removed 5 bases at V and 4 bases at J, leaving 15 bases unmatched. CDR1 ENHRY and CDR2 SYGVKD come from the germline V gene. The CDR3 region is CAISFLRTGGYMGTGELFF. CDR3 sequence (DNA): TGTGCCATCAGTTTTTTAAGGACAGGGGGCTACATGGGCACCGGGGAGCTGTTTTTT.